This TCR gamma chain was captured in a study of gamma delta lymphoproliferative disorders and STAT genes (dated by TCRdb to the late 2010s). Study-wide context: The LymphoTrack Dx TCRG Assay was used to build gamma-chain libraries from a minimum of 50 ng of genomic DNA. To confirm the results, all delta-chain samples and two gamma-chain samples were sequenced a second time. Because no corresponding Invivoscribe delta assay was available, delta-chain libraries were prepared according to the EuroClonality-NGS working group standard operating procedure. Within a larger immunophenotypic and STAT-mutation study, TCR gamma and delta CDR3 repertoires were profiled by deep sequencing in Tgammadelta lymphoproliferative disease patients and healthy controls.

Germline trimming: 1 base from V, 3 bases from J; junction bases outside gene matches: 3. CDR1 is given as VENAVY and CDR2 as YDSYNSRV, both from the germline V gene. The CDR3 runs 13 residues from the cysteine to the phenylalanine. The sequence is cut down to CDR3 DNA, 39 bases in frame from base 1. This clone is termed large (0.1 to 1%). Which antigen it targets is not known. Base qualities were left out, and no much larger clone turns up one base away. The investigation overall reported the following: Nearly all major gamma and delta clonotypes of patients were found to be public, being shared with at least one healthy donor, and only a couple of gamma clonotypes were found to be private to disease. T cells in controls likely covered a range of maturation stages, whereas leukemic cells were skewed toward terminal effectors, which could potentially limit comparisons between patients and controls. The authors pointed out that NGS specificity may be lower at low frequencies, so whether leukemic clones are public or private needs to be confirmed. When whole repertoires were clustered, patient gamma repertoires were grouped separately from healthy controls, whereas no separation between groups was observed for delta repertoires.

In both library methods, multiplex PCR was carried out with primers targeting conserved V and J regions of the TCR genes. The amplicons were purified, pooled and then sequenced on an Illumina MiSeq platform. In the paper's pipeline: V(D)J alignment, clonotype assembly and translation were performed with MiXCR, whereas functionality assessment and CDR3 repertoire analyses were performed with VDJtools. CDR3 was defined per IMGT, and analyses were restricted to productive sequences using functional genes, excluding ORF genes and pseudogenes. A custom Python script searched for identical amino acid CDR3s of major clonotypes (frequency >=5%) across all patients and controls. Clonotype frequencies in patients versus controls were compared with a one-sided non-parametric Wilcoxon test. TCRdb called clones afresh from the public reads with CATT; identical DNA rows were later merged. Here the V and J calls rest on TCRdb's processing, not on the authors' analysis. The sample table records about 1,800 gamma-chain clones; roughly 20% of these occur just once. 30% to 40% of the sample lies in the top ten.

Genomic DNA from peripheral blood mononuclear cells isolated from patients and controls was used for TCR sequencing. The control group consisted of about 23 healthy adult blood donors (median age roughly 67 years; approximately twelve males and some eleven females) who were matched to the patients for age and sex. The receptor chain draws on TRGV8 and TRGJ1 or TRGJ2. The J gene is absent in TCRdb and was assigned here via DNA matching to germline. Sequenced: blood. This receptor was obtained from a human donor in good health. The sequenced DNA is TGTGCCACCTGGGATAGAACTTATTATAAGAAACTCTTT. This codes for CATWDRTYYKKLF.